This T cell receptor beta chain was sequenced for a study of blood T cell repertoires in COVID-19. Measured with immunoSEQ multiplex PCR; TCRdb has only the in-frame clones, and not every one. The data show some 430,000 clones, 80% to 95% seen once. V was trimmed by 2 bases and J by 1 base, leaving 9 bases between them. CDR3 length: 15 amino acids. Germline V CDR1 and CDR2: MRHNA, SNTAGT. The chain employs TRBV6-4 and TRBJ2-1; no firm D call. The source of this sequence is a man aged 18 to 30 who had recovered from COVID-19. Material for sequencing was PBMCs or T cells enriched from blood (not recorded which). CDR3 DNA sequence: TGTGCCAGCAGTGACCCCGGAGTATCCTACAATGAGCAGTTCTTC. It encodes CASSDPGVSYNEQFF.